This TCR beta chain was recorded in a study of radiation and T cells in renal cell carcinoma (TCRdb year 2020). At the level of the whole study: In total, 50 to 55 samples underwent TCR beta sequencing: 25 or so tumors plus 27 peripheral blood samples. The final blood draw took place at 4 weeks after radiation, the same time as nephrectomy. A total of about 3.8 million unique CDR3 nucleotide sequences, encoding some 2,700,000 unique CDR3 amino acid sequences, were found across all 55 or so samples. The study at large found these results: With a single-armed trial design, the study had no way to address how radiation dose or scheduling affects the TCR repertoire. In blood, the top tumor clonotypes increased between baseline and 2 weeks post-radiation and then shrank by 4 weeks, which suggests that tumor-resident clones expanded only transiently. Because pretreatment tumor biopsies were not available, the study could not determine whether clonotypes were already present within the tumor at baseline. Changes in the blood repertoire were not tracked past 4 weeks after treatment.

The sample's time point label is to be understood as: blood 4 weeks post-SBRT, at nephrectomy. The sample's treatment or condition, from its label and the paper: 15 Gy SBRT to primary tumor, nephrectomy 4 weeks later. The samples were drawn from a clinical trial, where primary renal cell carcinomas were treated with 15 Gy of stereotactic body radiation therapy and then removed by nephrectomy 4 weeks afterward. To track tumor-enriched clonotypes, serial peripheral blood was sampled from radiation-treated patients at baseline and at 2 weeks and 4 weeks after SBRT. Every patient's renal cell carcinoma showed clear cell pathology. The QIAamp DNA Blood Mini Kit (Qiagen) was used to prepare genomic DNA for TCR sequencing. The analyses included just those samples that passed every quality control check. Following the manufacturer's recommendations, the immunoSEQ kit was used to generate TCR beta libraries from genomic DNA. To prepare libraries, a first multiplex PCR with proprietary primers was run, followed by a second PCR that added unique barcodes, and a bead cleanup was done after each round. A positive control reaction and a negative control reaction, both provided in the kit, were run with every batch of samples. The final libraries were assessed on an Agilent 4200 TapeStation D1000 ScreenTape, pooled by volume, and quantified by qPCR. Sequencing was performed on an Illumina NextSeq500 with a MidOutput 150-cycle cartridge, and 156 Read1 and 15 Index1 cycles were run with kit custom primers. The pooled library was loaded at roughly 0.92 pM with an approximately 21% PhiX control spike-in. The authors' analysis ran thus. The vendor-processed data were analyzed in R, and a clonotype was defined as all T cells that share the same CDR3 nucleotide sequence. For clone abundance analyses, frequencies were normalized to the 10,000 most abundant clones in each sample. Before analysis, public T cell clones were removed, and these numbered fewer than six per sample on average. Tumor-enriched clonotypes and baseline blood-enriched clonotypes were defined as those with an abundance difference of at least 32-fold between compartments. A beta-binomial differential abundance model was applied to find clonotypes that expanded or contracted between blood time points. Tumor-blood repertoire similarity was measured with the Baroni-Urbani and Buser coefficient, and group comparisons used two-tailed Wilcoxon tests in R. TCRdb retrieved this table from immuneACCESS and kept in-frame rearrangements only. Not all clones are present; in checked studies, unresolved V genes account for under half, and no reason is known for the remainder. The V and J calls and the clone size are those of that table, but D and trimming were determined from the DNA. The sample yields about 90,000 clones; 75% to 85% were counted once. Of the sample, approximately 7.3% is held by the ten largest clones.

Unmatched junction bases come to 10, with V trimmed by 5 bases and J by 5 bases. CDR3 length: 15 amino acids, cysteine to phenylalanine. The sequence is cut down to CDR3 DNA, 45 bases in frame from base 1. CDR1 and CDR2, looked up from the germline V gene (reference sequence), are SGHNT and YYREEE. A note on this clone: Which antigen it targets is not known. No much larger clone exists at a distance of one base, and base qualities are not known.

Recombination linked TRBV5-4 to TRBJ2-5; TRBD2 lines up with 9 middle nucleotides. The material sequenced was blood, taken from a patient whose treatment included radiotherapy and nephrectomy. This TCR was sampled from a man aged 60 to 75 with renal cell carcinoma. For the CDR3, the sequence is CASRAGGPSGETQYF. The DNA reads TGTGCCAGCAGGGCGGGAGGGCCGTCCGGTGAGACCCAGTACTTC.